The 24 T cell receptor beta chains below all came from one sample that was sequenced in a study of blood T cell repertoires in COVID-19 (TCRdb year 2020). Libraries came from the immunoSEQ multiplex PCR assay. Sourced from immuneACCESS, this table was stored by TCRdb with only in-frame sequences that have V and J called. A share of the clones is absent; for the studies checked, an unresolved V gene accounts for under half, and the remainder has no known explanation. The table for this sample lists 200,000 to 250,000 clones; roughly 81% of them were counted only once. The top ten constitute over 2.5% of the sample. Sequenced input: peripheral blood. All receptors come from a man aged 45-65 years who had recovered from COVID-19.

The chain links TRBV18 to TRBJ1-1; 7 bases fit TRBD1. The CDR3 extends over 15 amino acids. The ends lost 6 bases at V and 1 base at J; junction bases unmatched: 8. Germline V lookup: CDR1 KGHSH, CDR2 LQKENI. The CDR3 coding sequence is TGTGCCAGCTCCACCACACACAGGGGGAACACTGAAGCTTTCTTT. This gives the protein CASSTTHRGNTEAFF.

The genes are TRBV3-1 (or the pseudogene TRBV3-2) and TRBJ1-2; weak D call: TRBD1 (6 bases). Trimming removed 0 bases from V and 8 bases from J, with 19 bases in between. Germline loops: CDR1 LGHDT, CDR2 YNNKEL (reference sequence). The length of the CDR3 is 16 residues. CDR3 coding DNA: TGTGCCAGCAGCCAAGATGGAATCCTGACAGGTAGAGGCTACACCTTC. Its translation: CASSQDGILTGRGYTF.

V is TRBV27 and J is TRBJ1-2; 8 bases agree with TRBD1. The trim removed 6 bases at V and 4 bases at J, leaving 10 bases unmatched. CDR1 MNHEY and CDR2 SMNVEV come from the germline V gene (reference sequence). CDR3 size: 15 residues. DNA of the CDR3: TGTGCCAGCAGACCTTCAGGGGGCGCAAGCTATGGCTACACCTTC. This translates into CASRPSGGASYGYTF.

The V and J genes are TRBV27 and TRBJ2-7, with 9 bases matching TRBD1. V lost 3 bases to trimming and J lost 4 bases; unmatched junction nucleotides: 7. CDR3 size: 15 residues. Germline V gene sequence: CDR1 MNHEY, CDR2 SMNVEV (reference sequence). The CDR3 loop is CASSFWGQGSYEQYF. CDR3 bases: TGTGCCAGCAGTTTTTGGGGACAGGGCTCTTACGAGCAGTACTTC.

This clone has just one count. V gene TRBV27 combines with J gene TRBJ2-7, with unresolved D. Trimming pared 3 bases from V and 1 base from J, leaving 7 bases between. The CDR3 spans 13 residues. The germline CDR1 and CDR2 sequences are MNHEY and SMNVEV (reference sequence). The chain's CDR3 is CASSFTPSYEQYF. In DNA form, the CDR3 reads TGTGCCAGCAGTTTTACTCCGTCCTACGAGCAGTACTTC.

The rearrangement joins TRBV30 to TRBJ2-2, with 7 bases lining up with TRBD1. V was clipped by 3 bases and J by 3 bases; unmatched bases: 1. Germline CDR1 is GTSNPN and CDR2 is SVGIG (reference sequence). The length of the CDR3 is 13 residues. The CDR3 DNA is TGTGCCTGGAGACAGGGGTACACCGGGGAGCTGTTTTTT. This gives the protein CAWRQGYTGELFF.

This chain joins TRBV10-3 and TRBJ2-3; tentatively, D is TRBD2 (6 bases). CDR1 and CDR2 from the germline V gene are ENHRY and SYGVKD. V lost 7 bases to trimming and J lost 0 bases, with 11 bases between them. The CDR3 is 14 residues long. CDR3: CAIKEGGSTDTQYF. The CDR3 coding sequence is TGTGCCATCAAGGAGGGCGGTAGCACAGATACGCAGTATTTT.

This rearrangement joins TRBV18 to TRBJ1-4; maybe TRBD1 (5 bases). This CDR3 region has 15 residues. The V gene's germline CDR1 is KGHSH and CDR2 LQKENI. The V end lost 1 base, the J end lost 5 bases, and 11 bases lay between the germline ends. In DNA form, the CDR3 reads TGTGCCAGCTCACCACTAAGGGAGGGGAATGAAAAACTGTTTTTT. Translating gives CASSPLREGNEKLFF.

The chain is built from TRBV2 and TRBJ2-2; TRBD2 matches at 7 bases. V lost 6 bases, J lost 12 bases, and 7 bases stayed unmatched. This CDR3 comprises 12 residues. Germline values: CDR1 SNHLY, CDR2 FYNNEI. CDR3 sequence (DNA): TGTGCCAGCAGCTCGACAGCGGGGAAGCTGTTTTTT. It translates to CASSSTAGKLFF. Together with reference TRBV2 and TRBJ2-2, the CDR3 gives the full variable domain: EPEVTQTPSHQVTQMGQEVILRCVPISNHLYFYWYRQILGQKVEFLVSFYNNEISEKSEIFDDQFSVERPDGSNFTLKIRSTKLEDSAMYFCASSSTAGKLFFGEGSRLTVL.

This clone has a single count. The chain has TRBV5-6 and TRBJ2-1, with 7 nucleotides matching TRBD2. Germline trimming cut 6 bases from V and 4 bases from J; bases unmatched to any gene: 10. The CDR3 covers 15 residues. Germline CDR1 reads SGHDT; CDR2 reads YYEEEE. The CDR3 loop reads CASNPGGSWYNEQFF. For the CDR3, the DNA is TGTGCCAGCAACCCGGGCGGGAGCTGGTACAATGAGCAGTTCTTC. The complete variable domain, with remaining parts taken from reference TRBV5-6 and TRBJ2-1, reads DAGVTQSPTHLIKTRGQQVTLRCSPKSGHDTVSWYQQALGQGPQFIFQYYEEEERQRGNFPDRFSGHQFPNYSSELNVNALLLGDSALYLCASNPGGSWYNEQFFGPGTRLTVL.

This chain uses TRBV5-1 with TRBJ2-1; 7 bases map to TRBD2. The CDR3 contains 16 residues. V shed 4 bases and J 8 bases; nucleotides not matched to a gene: 15. Per the germline V gene, CDR1 is SGHRS and CDR2 is YFSETQ. CDR3: CASSPGLGGGVDEQFF. Here the CDR3 DNA reads TGCGCCAGCAGCCCGGGGCTTGGCGGGGGTGTCGATGAGCAGTTCTTC.

This clone was recorded only once. The chain couples TRBV2 to TRBJ1-5; 11 nucleotides line up with TRBD1. The CDR3 spans 15 residues. The germline V gene has CDR1 SNHLY and CDR2 FYNNEI. J was trimmed by 7 bases and V by 6 bases; bases with no gene match: 8. In nucleotides, the CDR3 is TGTGCCAGCAGCCCCGGGACAGGGGGGCGGCAGCCCCAGCATTTT. It translates to CASSPGTGGRQPQHF.

V usage is TRBV3-1 (or the pseudogene TRBV3-2) and J usage is TRBJ2-3, with D perhaps matching TRBD2 (5 bases). Germline V CDR1 and CDR2: LGHDT, YNNKEL (reference sequence). The V gene lost 1 base and the J gene lost 1 base, with 12 bases spanning the gap. CDR3 length: 16 amino acids. The CDR3 sequence is CASSQGEGWGTDTQYF. Written as DNA, the CDR3 is TGTGCCAGCAGCCAAGGCGAGGGATGGGGCACAGATACGCAGTATTTT.

The chain recombines TRBV2 with TRBJ2-4; 7 bases are a match to TRBD2. The length of the CDR3 is 13 residues. The J segment lost 9 bases and the V segment lost 4 bases, leaving 6 bases of the junction unmatched. From germline, CDR1 is SNHLY and CDR2 FYNNEI. The CDR3 reads CASSVRERGIQYF. The CDR3 region has the DNA TGTGCCAGCAGTGTGCGGGAGCGGGGCATTCAGTACTTC.

The chain employs TRBV4-2 and TRBJ2-1, with TRBD1 matching over 9 bases. CDR1 LGHNA and CDR2 YNFKEQ come from the germline V gene. There are 17 residues in the CDR3. Trimming cost V 0 bases and J 3 bases; bases outside gene matches: 6. The CDR3 coding sequence is TGTGCCAGCAGCCAAGAATGGACAGGGGTCGGCTACAATGAGCAGTTCTTC. Its protein is CASSQEWTGVGYNEQFF.

J is TRBJ1-2 and V is TRBV5-8; D is uncertain. Germline loops: CDR1 SGHTS, CDR2 YDEGEE. The CDR3 extends over 14 amino acids. The V gene lost 5 bases and the J gene lost 4 bases, with 15 bases spanning the gap. CDR3: CASRFGRPPYGYTF. The CDR3 DNA reads TGTGCCAGCAGATTCGGGAGGCCCCCCTATGGCTACACCTTC.

In its sample, this clone was seen a few times. This chain joins TRBV6-5 and TRBJ2-1; the D gene is possibly TRBD2 (6 bases). CDR1 and CDR2 (germline): MNHEY, SVGAGI. The CDR3 consists of 15 residues. Trimming shortened V by 2 bases and J by 0 bases, and 8 bases separated the two germline ends. CDR3 in DNA: TGTGCCAGCAGTTACGACGGGAGCTCCTACAATGAGCAGTTCTTC. It specifies CASSYDGSSYNEQFF.

The rearrangement uses TRBV6-5 and TRBJ2-7, with a possible D match to TRBD2 (5 bases). V shed 2 bases and J shed 4 bases, with 12 bases lying between them. This CDR3 contains 14 residues. Germline V gene data show CDR1 as MNHEY and CDR2 as SVGAGI. CDR3 DNA: TGTGCCAGCAGTTACAGGATAACGGGGTACGAGCAGTACTTC. It specifies CASSYRITGYEQYF.

This clone was counted only a few times. V usage is TRBV19 and J usage is TRBJ1-1, with TRBD1 as a possible D gene (6 bases). V was trimmed by 5 bases and J by 0 bases, leaving 13 bases between them. The germline gives CDR1 LNHDA, CDR2 SQIVND (reference sequence). There are 15 residues in the CDR3. The CDR3 DNA follows: TGTGCCAGTAGTTTGCCCGGGACACTGAACACTGAAGCTTTCTTT. This gives the protein CASSLPGTLNTEAFF.

The rearrangement links TRBV6-5 to TRBJ1-1; TRBD1 aligns across 7 bases. CDR3 length equals 14 residues. With 7 bases clipped from V and 1 base from J, the junction kept 6 bases outside the gene matches. Germline values: CDR1 MNHEY, CDR2 SVGAGI. CDR3 DNA: TGTGCCAGCACTCGGGACAGATCGAACACTGAAGCTTTCTTT. This codes for CASTRDRSNTEAFF.

This chain connects TRBV2 to TRBJ2-2; 13 nucleotides align to TRBD2. CDR1 and CDR2 from the germline V gene are SNHLY and FYNNEI. V lost 7 bases to trimming and J lost 4 bases; unmatched junction nucleotides: 3. This CDR3 contains 15 residues. The CDR3 sequence is CASKWTSGSTGELFF. The CDR3 DNA follows: TGTGCCAGCAAGTGGACTAGCGGGAGCACCGGGGAGCTGTTTTTT.

The chain uses TRBV7-9 and TRBJ2-7; D is uncertain. The CDR3 spans 14 residues. Germline V gene lookup returns CDR1 SEHNR and CDR2 FQNEAQ (reference sequence). Trimming took off 2 bases at V and 3 bases at J, with 11 bases between the two ends. CDR3 coding DNA: TGTGCCAGCAGCTTATCCGGTTTCGGCTACGAGCAGTACTTC. Its translation: CASSLSGFGYEQYF.

The chain couples TRBV27 to TRBJ2-3; D not certain. The CDR3 consists of 15 residues. V was trimmed by 3 bases and J by 1 base, leaving 11 bases between them. Germline CDR1 and CDR2: MNHEY and SMNVEV (reference sequence). In DNA, the CDR3 is TGTGCCAGCAGTTTCTCTGGGCAGCGCACAGATACGCAGTATTTT. Translated: CASSFSGQRTDTQYF.

The chain couples TRBV10-3 to TRBJ1-2, with a possible D match to TRBD1 (5 bases). CDR1 and CDR2 (germline): ENHRY, SYGVKD. This CDR3 region has 13 residues. Trimming removed 7 bases at V and 8 bases at J, with 17 bases between. The CDR3 DNA is TGTGCCATCAAGCTACCGACAGTTAGGGGCTACACCTTC. Translating gives CAIKLPTVRGYTF.